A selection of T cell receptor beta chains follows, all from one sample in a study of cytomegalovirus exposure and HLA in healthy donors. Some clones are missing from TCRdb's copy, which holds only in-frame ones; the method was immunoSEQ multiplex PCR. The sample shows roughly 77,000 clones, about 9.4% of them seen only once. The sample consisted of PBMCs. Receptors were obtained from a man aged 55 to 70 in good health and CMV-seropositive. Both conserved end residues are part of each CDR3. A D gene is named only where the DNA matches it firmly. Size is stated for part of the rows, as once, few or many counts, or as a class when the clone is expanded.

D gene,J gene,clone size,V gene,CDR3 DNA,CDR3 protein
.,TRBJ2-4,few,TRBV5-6,TGTGCCAGCAGCTCGGGGGAATCTCAGTACTTC,CASSSGESQYF
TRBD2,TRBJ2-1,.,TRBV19,TGTGCCAGTACCGAGACTAGCGGGAGGCCGATCAATGAGCAGTTCTTC,CASTETSGRPINEQFF
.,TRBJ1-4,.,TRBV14,TGTGCCAGCAGCCAATTGGACTCCGGGGGACTGTTTTTT,CASSQLDSGGLFF
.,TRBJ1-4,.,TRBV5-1,TGCGCCAGCAGCTTGGCCCCTCGACAGGCAACTAATGAAAAACTGTTTTTT,CASSLAPRQATNEKLFF
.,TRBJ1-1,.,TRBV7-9,TGTGCCAGCAGCTTCGTAACTGAAGCTTTCTTT,CASSFVTEAFF
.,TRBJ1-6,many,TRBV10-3,TGTGCCATCAGTCGGGACTCCGGACGGTCACCCCTCCACTTT,CAISRDSGRSPLHF
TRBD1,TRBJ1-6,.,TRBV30,TGTGCCTGGAGGGTCGACAGGGGGTCACCCCTCCACTTT,CAWRVDRGSPLHF
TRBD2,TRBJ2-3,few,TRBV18,TGTGCCAGCTCCCTGGGTAGCGGGGGCAATACAGATACGCAGTATTTT,CASSLGSGGNTDTQYF
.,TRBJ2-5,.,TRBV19,TGTGCCAGTAGCACCCGGTTCTTTCAGGGCGAAGAGACCCAGTACTTC,CASSTRFFQGEETQYF
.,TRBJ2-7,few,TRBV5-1,TGCGCCAGCAGCTTGGAGCCGTTCTACGAGCAGTACTTC,CASSLEPFYEQYF
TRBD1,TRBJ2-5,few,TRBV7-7,TGTGCTAGCAACCCGCTGGACAGGGTCAAAGAGACCCAGTACTTC,CASNPLDRVKETQYF
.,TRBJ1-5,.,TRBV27,TGTGCCAGCAGATCCCAAGACAGAAATCAGCCCCAGCATTTT,CASRSQDRNQPQHF
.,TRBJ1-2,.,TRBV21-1,TGTGCCAGCAGCAAAAAGGGGAGACAGGGGGGCGGCTACACCTTC,CASSKKGRQGGGYTF
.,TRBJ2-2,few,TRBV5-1,TGCGCCAGCAGCTTGGACAGGTCGAACACCGGGGAGCTGTTTTTT,CASSLDRSNTGELFF
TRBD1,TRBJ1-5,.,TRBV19,TGTGCCAGTAGTATAGCCCAGGGGACAGGGGCTGGCAATCAGCCCCAGCATTTT,CASSIAQGTGAGNQPQHF
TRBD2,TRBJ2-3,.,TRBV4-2,TGTGCCAGCAGCCAAGAAGGGACTAGCGTTAGTCAAGATACGCAGTATTTT,CASSQEGTSVSQDTQYF
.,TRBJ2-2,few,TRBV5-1,TGCGCCAGCAGCTTTGACAGCACCGGGGAGCTGTTTTTT,CASSFDSTGELFF
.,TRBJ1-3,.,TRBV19,TGTGCCAGTAGTATCGAAAGTCTGAGCTCTGGAAACACCATATATTTT,CASSIESLSSGNTIYF
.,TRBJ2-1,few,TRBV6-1,TGTGCCAGCAGTGAATCCTTGAGTGAGCAGTTCTTC,CASSESLSEQFF
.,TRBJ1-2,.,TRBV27,TGTGCCAGCAGTCCCACAGGGTGGGGTGACAACTATGGCTACACCTTC,CASSPTGWGDNYGYTF
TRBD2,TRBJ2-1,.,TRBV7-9,TGTGCCAGCAGCGAAGGTGGGGGACTATTCAGCAATGAGCAGTTCTTC,CASSEGGGLFSNEQFF
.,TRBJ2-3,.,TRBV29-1,TGCAGCGTTGATGGGGGGGCTATCGGGAGAGGTACAGATACGCAGTATTTT,CSVDGGAIGRGTDTQYF
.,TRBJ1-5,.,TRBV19,TGTGCCAGTAGAACAACAGGGTCGGCTAGCAATCAGCCCCAGCATTTT,CASRTTGSASNQPQHF
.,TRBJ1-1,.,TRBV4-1,TGCGCCAGCAGCCGTACAGGGCTGGACACTGAAGCTTTCTTT,CASSRTGLDTEAFF
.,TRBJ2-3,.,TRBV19,TGTGCCAGTAGTATCCTCCGGGGGAGCGGAGCAGATACGCAGTATTTT,CASSILRGSGADTQYF
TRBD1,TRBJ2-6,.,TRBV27,TGTGCCAGCAGTTTATTAGGAGGGACAGGGACTTCTGGGGCCAACGTCCTGACTTTC,CASSLLGGTGTSGANVLTF
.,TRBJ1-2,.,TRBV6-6,TGTGCCAGCAGTTACAATCCTAAAATCTATGGCTACACCTTC,CASSYNPKIYGYTF
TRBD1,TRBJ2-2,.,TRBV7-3,TGTGCCAGCAGTGCCGGACAGGGAGGCACCGGGGAGCTGTTTTTT,CASSAGQGGTGELFF
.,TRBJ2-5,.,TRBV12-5,TGTGCTAGCGGGGTGGGGGGGACCCAGTACTTC,CASGVGGTQYF
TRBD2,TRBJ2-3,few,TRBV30,TGTGCCTGGAGTTGGCTAGCGGGGGAAGGAGATACGCAGTATTTT,CAWSWLAGEGDTQYF
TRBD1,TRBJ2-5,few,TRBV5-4,TGTGCCAGCAGCTCTACAGGGGCCCAAGAGACCCAGTACTTC,CASSSTGAQETQYF
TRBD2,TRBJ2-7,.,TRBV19,TGTGCCAGTAGTATCCAGGGACTAGCGGGATTGGACGAGCAGTACTTC,CASSIQGLAGLDEQYF
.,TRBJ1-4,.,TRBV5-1,TGCGCCAGCAGCCCCCGTTCAGGATCGGCTAATGAAAAACTGTTTTTT,CASSPRSGSANEKLFF
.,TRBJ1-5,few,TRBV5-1,TGCGCCAGCAGCTTGGACCAGGGGCCTCTTGAAGATAGCAATCAGCCCCAGCATTTT,CASSLDQGPLEDSNQPQHF
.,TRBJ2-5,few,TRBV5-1,TGCGCCAGCAGCTTGGGGCAGGGGGGAGAGACCCAGTACTTC,CASSLGQGGETQYF